This T cell receptor (beta chain) stems from a study of blood T cell repertoires in COVID-19. Study background: There were acute and convalescent COVID-19 samples, and they came from the United States, Italy and Spain. T cells, B-cell-depleted T cells, or PBMCs supplied cDNA or gDNA.

The sample holds a few counts of this clone. Clones were read by immunoSEQ multiplex PCR, and TCRdb kept only the in-frame ones, dropping some. The table lists tens of thousands of clones, 86% of them singletons, with roughly 4.5% in the top ten. V shed 3 bases and J shed 1 base, with 6 bases lying between them. Germline assignment: CDR1 KGHSH and CDR2 LQKENI. CDR3 length: 13 amino acids. Sequencing was done on a sample of peripheral blood. The chain employs TRBV18 and TRBJ1-1; D gene ambiguous. This sequence originates from an older man with active COVID-19. The DNA for the CDR3 is TGTGCCAGCTCACCCACAGAGAACACTGAAGCTTTCTTT. Translating it yields CASSPTENTEAFF.